The 30 T cell receptor beta chains reported below all come from one sample, sequenced in a study of blood T cell repertoires in COVID-19. The method was immunoSEQ multiplex PCR; TCRdb's version includes in-frame clones alone and lacks a portion of them. The table shows 90,000 or so clones, with about two thirds occurring only once. Specimen: peripheral blood. These receptors originate from a woman aged 80 or over with acute or convalescent COVID-19.

This rearrangement joins TRBV4-2 to TRBJ2-1, with D possibly TRBD2 on 7 matching bases. The germline CDR1 and CDR2 sequences are LGHNA and YNFKEQ. V was shortened by 0 bases and J by 10 bases, with 16 bases between the two germline ends. The CDR3 spans 15 residues. The CDR3 DNA follows: TGTGCCAGCAGCCAAGAGTGGACGGGGGGCGGGGAGCAGTTCTTC. This codes for CASSQEWTGGGEQFF.

J is TRBJ1-6 and V is TRBV6-5, with D possibly TRBD1 on 5 matching bases. Germline CDR1 is MNHEY and CDR2 is SVGAGI. Between the trimmed V and J ends, which lost 0 bases and 6 bases, there was a span of 12 bases. The CDR3 extends over 16 amino acids. Written as DNA, the CDR3 is TGTGCCAGCAGTTACTCGATTAGGGGTGGTAATTCACCCCTCCACTTT. Its translation is CASSYSIRGGNSPLHF.

As DNA, the CDR3 is TGTGCCAGCAGCTGGTACACGCAGGGGGCGAGTTCACCCCTCCACTTT. It is translated as CASSWYTQGASSPLHF. J is TRBJ1-6 and V is TRBV7-2; 8 bases agree with TRBD1. The V segment lost 4 bases and the J segment 9 bases; nucleotides outside the gene matches: 11. The CDR3 has 16 amino acids. Germline V gene sequence: CDR1 SGHTA, CDR2 FQGNSA.

The V gene is TRBV2, the J gene TRBJ2-1; TRBD2 is a possible D gene (5 bases). V lost 4 bases, J lost 2 bases, and 9 bases lay in between. The germline CDR1 and CDR2 sequences are SNHLY and FYNNEI. The CDR3 loop spans 14 amino acids. The CDR3 here is CASSAWTPYNEQFF. The CDR3 DNA follows: TGTGCCAGCAGTGCCTGGACTCCCTACAATGAGCAGTTCTTC.

This clone has only one observation. The chain uses TRBV20-1 and TRBJ2-7; TRBD2 aligns across 7 bases. V was clipped by 3 bases and J by 2 bases; unmatched bases: 10. This CDR3 spans 15 amino acids. Germline V gene sequence: CDR1 DFQATT, CDR2 SNEGSKA (reference sequence). The CDR3 nucleotides read TGCAGTGCTAGTTCGGCAGCGGGGACCACCTACGAGCAGTACTTC. This codes for CSASSAAGTTYEQYF.

The chain employs TRBV4-3 and TRBJ1-2; D may be TRBD1 (6 bases). The V gene's germline CDR1 is LGHNA and CDR2 YSLEER. The CDR3 extends over 13 amino acids. V was shortened by 0 bases and J by 8 bases, with 10 bases between the two germline ends. The CDR3 bases are TGCGCCAGCAGCCAAGACCGGACAGTCGGCTACACCTTC. It codes for CASSQDRTVGYTF.

This clone is medium-sized. The rearrangement uses TRBV9 and TRBJ1-1; no reliable D call. CDR3 length: 16 amino acids. Trimming removed 2 bases at V and 1 base at J, with 15 bases between. From germline, CDR1 is SGDLS and CDR2 YYNGEE. The CDR3 sequence is CASSVLLGSPNTEAFF. CDR3 coding DNA: TGTGCCAGCAGCGTCCTCCTAGGTTCGCCGAACACTGAAGCTTTCTTT.

V gene TRBV2 combines with J gene TRBJ1-6; TRBD1 matches at 7 bases. CDR1 and CDR2 from the germline V gene are SNHLY and FYNNEI. Trimming at V came to 7 bases and at J to 9 bases, leaving 9 bases not matched to a gene. The length of the CDR3 is 14 residues. CDR3 in DNA: TGTGCCAGCATGACCGACAGGGACAGTTCACCCCTCCACTTT. Encoded protein: CASMTDRDSSPLHF.

The chain employs TRBV2 and TRBJ2-5, with a tentative D call TRBD1 (6 bases). V was cut by 0 bases and J by 6 bases, with 17 bases left in between. The CDR3 extends over 16 amino acids. Germline values: CDR1 SNHLY, CDR2 FYNNEI. The CDR3 region is CASSEALQGLEKTQYF. CDR3 DNA sequence: TGTGCCAGCAGTGAAGCACTACAGGGTTTAGAAAAGACCCAGTACTTC. The full variable domain, with the rest looked up from reference TRBV2 and TRBJ2-5, is EPEVTQTPSHQVTQMGQEVILRCVPISNHLYFYWYRQILGQKVEFLVSFYNNEISEKSEIFDDQFSVERPDGSNFTLKIRSTKLEDSAMYFCASSEALQGLEKTQYFGPGTRLLVL.

The V call is TRBV5-4, the J call TRBJ1-1; D is perhaps TRBD1 (6 bases). The V gene lost 0 bases and the J gene lost 3 bases, with 12 bases spanning the gap. Germline-derived CDR1 and CDR2 are SGHNT and YYREEE (reference sequence). This CDR3 contains 15 residues. The CDR3 spells CASSLVGGGYTEAFF. CDR3 coding DNA: TGTGCCAGCAGCTTGGTAGGGGGAGGGTACACTGAAGCTTTCTTT.

The chain links TRBV27 to TRBJ1-1, with 9 nucleotides matching TRBD1. This CDR3 contains 14 residues. With V trimmed by 5 bases and J by 10 bases, 11 bases remained unmatched. Germline assignment: CDR1 MNHEY and CDR2 SMNVEV (reference sequence). CDR3 region: CASSLRDRVDLAFF. The CDR3 coding sequence is TGTGCCAGCAGTCTCCGGGACAGGGTTGATCTAGCTTTCTTT.

This chain joins TRBV6-1 and TRBJ2-7; 12 bases are shared with TRBD2. The V gene end was trimmed by 4 bases and the J gene end by 2 bases; junction bases not matched to a gene: 6. Looked up from germline, CDR1 is MNHNS and CDR2 is SASEGT. CDR3 length: 16 residues. DNA of the CDR3: TGTGCCAGCAGTGCTCGGACTAGCGGGGAGACCTACGAGCAGTACTTC. It yields the protein CASSARTSGETYEQYF.

The rearrangement uses TRBV5-1 and TRBJ1-4, with 7 nucleotides matching TRBD1. V lost 5 bases, J lost 6 bases, and 13 bases stayed unmatched. The CDR3 spans 16 residues. Per the germline V gene, CDR1 is SGHRS and CDR2 is YFSETQ. CDR3 DNA: TGCGCCAGCAGACAAACAGGGGCGGTCAGGGATGAAAAACTGTTTTTT. Protein: CASRQTGAVRDEKLFF.

CDR3 sequence (DNA): TGTGCCAGCAGCAAAGCGGGTGAGGGGGACAGGGCACCACTAGTCCACGATTCACCCCTCCACTTT. This translates into CASSKAGEGDRAPLVHDSPLHF. The rearrangement uses TRBV21-1 and TRBJ1-6; the D call TRBD1 from the table was never checked on the DNA. TRBV21-1 is annotated as a pseudogene. The CDR3 contains 22 residues.

The V and J genes are TRBV5-6 and TRBJ1-2, with 7 bases aligning to TRBD1. V lost 0 bases, J lost 3 bases, and 8 bases stayed unmatched. CDR1 SGHDT and CDR2 YYEEEE come from the germline V gene. The CDR3 is 16 amino acids. The chain's CDR3 is CASSLVGTEVYYGYTF. In nucleotides, the CDR3 is TGTGCCAGCAGCTTGGTTGGGACAGAGGTATACTATGGCTACACCTTC. The full variable domain, in which reference TRBV5-6 and TRBJ1-2 provide the parts outside the CDR3, is DAGVTQSPTHLIKTRGQQVTLRCSPKSGHDTVSWYQQALGQGPQFIFQYYEEEERQRGNFPDRFSGHQFPNYSSELNVNALLLGDSALYLCASSLVGTEVYYGYTFGSGTRLTVV.

J is TRBJ2-1 and V is TRBV7-6, with D possibly TRBD2 on 7 matching bases. The CDR3 spans 16 residues. V lost 3 bases to trimming and J lost 7 bases, with 19 bases between them. CDR1 and CDR2 (germline): SGHVS, FNYEAQ. The CDR3 DNA reads TGTGCCAGCAGCTTTAGCGCGGGGGCCACCCGGAATGAGCAGTTCTTC. Translating gives CASSFSAGATRNEQFF.

The V gene is TRBV6-2 or TRBV6-3, the J gene TRBJ1-5, with a tentative D call TRBD1 (5 bases). The length of the CDR3 is 15 residues. Germline assignment: CDR1 MNHEY and CDR2 SVGEGT. V was pared by 6 bases and J by 4 bases, with 16 bases between. CDR3 protein: CASSPAGTQNQPQHF. As DNA, the CDR3 is TGTGCCAGCAGCCCTGCGGGGACCCAGAATCAGCCCCAGCATTTT.

The chain combines TRBV12-5 with TRBJ2-1; 8 nucleotides match TRBD2. The CDR3 spans 13 residues. The germline V gene encodes CDR1 LGHNT and CDR2 FRNRAP. V gave up 7 bases and J gave up 9 bases; unmatched junction bases: 8. The CDR3 loop is CASAPGGRGEQFF. As DNA, the CDR3 is TGTGCTAGTGCCCCGGGGGGGCGCGGTGAGCAGTTCTTC.

The V and J genes are TRBV4-1 and TRBJ2-1, with a weak D call TRBD1 (6 bases). The germline V gene encodes CDR1 MGHRA and CDR2 YSYEKL. The V and J ends lost 1 base and 7 bases respectively, with 17 bases between them. The CDR3 has 16 amino acids. As DNA, the CDR3 is TGCGCCAGCAGCCAAGGGGGTGGGGGCGTGTGGAATGAGCAGTTCTTC. Amino acid sequence: CASSQGGGGVWNEQFF.

A single count supports this clone. V is TRBV27 and J is TRBJ1-1; weak D call: TRBD1 (5 bases). Trimming cost V 5 bases and J 1 base, with 14 bases left between them. The CDR3 spans 15 residues. The germline V gene encodes CDR1 MNHEY and CDR2 SMNVEV (reference sequence). In DNA, the CDR3 is TGTGCCAGCAGTATAAAATGGGGGGGGAACACTGAAGCTTTCTTT. Translated, it gives CASSIKWGGNTEAFF.

This clone turned up a few times. The genes are TRBV6-2 or TRBV6-3 and TRBJ1-5; D is perhaps TRBD1 (5 bases). The CDR3 runs 13 residues. Germline CDR1 and CDR2: MNHEY and SVGEGT. V gave up 7 bases and J gave up 3 bases, with 10 bases separating them. CDR3 in DNA: TGTGCCAGCACCCCGGACAACAATCAGCCCCAGCATTTT. It codes for CASTPDNNQPQHF.

The chain employs TRBV19 and TRBJ2-6; D call uncertain. Germline V gives CDR1 LNHDA, CDR2 SQIVND (reference sequence). The CDR3 consists of 16 residues. Trimming removed 3 bases at V and 0 bases at J, with 9 bases between. Here the CDR3 reads CASSITMSSGANVLTF. The CDR3 DNA sequence: TGTGCCAGTAGTATCACTATGAGCTCTGGGGCCAACGTCCTGACTTTC.

The rearrangement uses TRBV27 and TRBJ2-7; 12 bases agree with TRBD2. Germline lookup yields CDR1 MNHEY and CDR2 SMNVEV (reference sequence). The trim removed 1 base at V and 1 base at J, leaving 8 bases unmatched. There are 18 residues in the CDR3. This CDR3 reads CASSLLASGGAGSYEQYF. CDR3 bases: TGTGCCAGCAGTTTATTAGCTAGCGGGGGGGCGGGATCCTACGAGCAGTACTTC.

This clone was counted between two and nine times. J is TRBJ2-7 and V is TRBV3-1 (or the pseudogene TRBV3-2); TRBD1 matches at 9 bases. V lost 1 base and J lost 5; bases outside the gene matches: 3. The germline CDR1 and CDR2 sequences are LGHDT and YNNKEL (reference sequence). The CDR3 runs 14 residues. CDR3 sequence reads: CASSQGYRGHEQYF. In DNA, the CDR3 is TGTGCCAGCAGCCAAGGGTACAGGGGGCACGAGCAGTACTTC.

The chain employs TRBV28 and TRBJ2-2; D uncertain. This CDR3 spans 11 amino acids. V gave up 3 bases and J gave up 8 bases, with 4 bases separating them. Germline assignment: CDR1 MDHEN and CDR2 SYDVKM. The CDR3: CASSLEGELFF. In nucleotides, the CDR3 is TGTGCCAGCAGTTTGGAGGGGGAGCTGTTTTTT.

The V and J genes are TRBV9 and TRBJ2-7; 11 nucleotides match TRBD1. Germline V gives CDR1 SGDLS, CDR2 YYNGEE. V gave up 4 bases and J gave up 4 bases; unmatched junction bases: 7. The CDR3 runs 15 residues. The CDR3 DNA reads TGTGCCAGCAGCATCTACCGGGACAGGGGGTACGAGCAGTACTTC. This gives the protein CASSIYRDRGYEQYF.

The chain combines TRBV2 with TRBJ2-5, with 9 positions matching TRBD2. Germline V gene lookup returns CDR1 SNHLY and CDR2 FYNNEI. Germline trimming cut 4 bases from V and 1 base from J; bases unmatched to any gene: 4. The CDR3 loop spans 15 amino acids. CDR3 residues: CASSGASGVQETQYF. CDR3 nucleotides: TGTGCCAGCAGTGGTGCTAGCGGGGTCCAAGAGACCCAGTACTTC.

The chain is built from TRBV19 and TRBJ2-7; D may be TRBD1 (5 bases). CDR1 and CDR2 (germline): LNHDA, SQIVND (reference sequence). V lost 3 bases to trimming and J lost 2 bases, with 11 bases between them. The CDR3 consists of 14 residues. The chain's CDR3 is CASSMGLVAYEQYF. The CDR3 DNA follows: TGTGCCAGTAGTATGGGGCTTGTCGCCTACGAGCAGTACTTC.

This clone has only one observation. This chain connects TRBV7-9 to TRBJ2-6; D is undetermined. Per the germline V gene, CDR1 is SEHNR and CDR2 is FQNEAQ (reference sequence). The CDR3 has 19 residues. Trimming removed 0 bases from V and 5 bases from J, with 20 bases in between. The CDR3 loop reads CASSLASYSPIGRANVLTF. DNA of the CDR3: TGTGCCAGCAGCTTAGCTTCGTACAGTCCCATAGGTAGGGCCAACGTCCTGACTTTC.

This sequence joins TRBV6-5 and TRBJ2-3; 8 bases match TRBD2. The trim removed 6 bases at V and 4 bases at J, leaving 9 bases unmatched. Germline V gene sequence: CDR1 MNHEY, CDR2 SVGAGI. CDR3 length: 15 residues. The CDR3 here is CASRLTSARPDTQYF. CDR3 nucleotide sequence: TGTGCCAGCAGGCTGACTAGCGCCCGACCAGATACGCAGTATTTT.